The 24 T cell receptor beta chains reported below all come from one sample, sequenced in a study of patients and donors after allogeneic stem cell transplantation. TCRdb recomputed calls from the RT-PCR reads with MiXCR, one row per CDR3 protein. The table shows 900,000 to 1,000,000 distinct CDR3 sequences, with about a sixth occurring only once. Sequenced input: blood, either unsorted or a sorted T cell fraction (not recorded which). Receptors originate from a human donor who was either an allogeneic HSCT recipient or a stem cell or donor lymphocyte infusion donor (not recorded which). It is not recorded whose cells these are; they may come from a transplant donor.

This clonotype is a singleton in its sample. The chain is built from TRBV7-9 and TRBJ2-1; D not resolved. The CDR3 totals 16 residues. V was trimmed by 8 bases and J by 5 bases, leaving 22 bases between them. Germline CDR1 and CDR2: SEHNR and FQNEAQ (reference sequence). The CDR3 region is CASPPIFDENNNEQFF. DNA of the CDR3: TGTGCCAGCCCCCCCATATTTGACGAGAACAACAATGAGCAGTTCTTC.

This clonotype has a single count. CDR3 in DNA: TGTGCCAGCAGCCCGTGGGCAGGTGGCGGGTATCCGAACACCGGGGAGCTGTTTTTT. Its protein is CASSPWAGGGYPNTGELFF. This chain links TRBV11-2 with TRBJ2-2, with a tentative D call TRBD2 (5 bases). Germline V gives CDR1 SGHAT, CDR2 FQNNGV. The CDR3 is made up of 19 amino acids. V was cut by 5 bases and J by 0 bases, with 22 bases left in between.

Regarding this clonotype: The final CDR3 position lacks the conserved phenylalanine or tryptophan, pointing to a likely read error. CDR3 DNA: TGCAGCGTTGCCAGGGGGCTAGGCTACACCCTC. Its protein is CSVARGLGYTL. The chain combines TRBV29-1 with TRBJ1-2, with 8 bases lining up with TRBD1. In germline, CDR1 is SQVTM, CDR2 ANQGSEA. The CDR3 consists of 11 residues. The V gene end was trimmed by 4 bases and the J gene end by 8 bases; junction bases not matched to a gene: 3.

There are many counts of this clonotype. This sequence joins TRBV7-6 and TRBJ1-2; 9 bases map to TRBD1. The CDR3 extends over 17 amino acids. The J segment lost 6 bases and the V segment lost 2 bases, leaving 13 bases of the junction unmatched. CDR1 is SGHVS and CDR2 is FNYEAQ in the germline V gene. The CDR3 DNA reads TGTGCCAGCAGCTTATTCAAGGGACAGGGAAGGTGGAATGGCTACACCTTC. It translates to CASSLFKGQGRWNGYTF. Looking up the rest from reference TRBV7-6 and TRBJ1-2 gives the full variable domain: GAGVSQSPRYKVTKRGQDVALRCDPISGHVSLYWYRQALGQGPEFLTYFNYEAQQDKSGLPNDRFSAERPEGSISTLTIQRTEQRDSAMYRCASSLFKGQGRWNGYTFGSGTRLTVV.

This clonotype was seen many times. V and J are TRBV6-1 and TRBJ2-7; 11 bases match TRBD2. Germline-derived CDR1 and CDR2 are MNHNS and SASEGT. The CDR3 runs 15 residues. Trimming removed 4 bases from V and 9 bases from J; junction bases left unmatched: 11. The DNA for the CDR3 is TGTGCCAGCAGTGGTGGGAATAGCGGGAGGGCGGTGCAGTACTTC. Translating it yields CASSGGNSGRAVQYF.

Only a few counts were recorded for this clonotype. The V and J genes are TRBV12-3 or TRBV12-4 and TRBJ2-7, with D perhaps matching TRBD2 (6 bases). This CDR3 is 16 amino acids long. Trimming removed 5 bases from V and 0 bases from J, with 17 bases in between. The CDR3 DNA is TGTGCCAGCAGTGCCGACTGGCGGGGCCCCTCCTACGAGCAGTACTTC. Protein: CASSADWRGPSYEQYF.

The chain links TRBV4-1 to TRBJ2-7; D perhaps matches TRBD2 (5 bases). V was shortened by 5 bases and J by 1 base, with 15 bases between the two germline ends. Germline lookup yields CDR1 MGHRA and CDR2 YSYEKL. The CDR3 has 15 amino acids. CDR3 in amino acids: CASSLASGASYEQYF. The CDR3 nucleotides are TGCGCCAGCAGCTTAGCAAGCGGTGCGTCCTACGAGCAGTACTTC.

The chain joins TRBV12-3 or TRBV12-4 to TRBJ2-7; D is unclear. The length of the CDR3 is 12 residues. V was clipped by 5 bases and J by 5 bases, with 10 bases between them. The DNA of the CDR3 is TGTGCCAGCAGTCTTGCCTCGAACGAGCAGTACTTC. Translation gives CASSLASNEQYF.

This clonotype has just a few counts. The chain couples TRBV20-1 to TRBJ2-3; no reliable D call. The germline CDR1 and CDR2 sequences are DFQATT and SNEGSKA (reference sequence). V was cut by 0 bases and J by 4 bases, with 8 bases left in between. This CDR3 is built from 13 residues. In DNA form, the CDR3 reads TGCAGTGCTAGAGAGACCATCCCAGATACGCAGTATTTT. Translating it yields CSARETIPDTQYF.

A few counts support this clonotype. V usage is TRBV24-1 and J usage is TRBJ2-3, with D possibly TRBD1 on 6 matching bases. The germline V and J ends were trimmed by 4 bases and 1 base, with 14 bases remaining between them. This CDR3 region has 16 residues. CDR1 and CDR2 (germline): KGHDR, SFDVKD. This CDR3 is CATSDVQGHGTDTQYF. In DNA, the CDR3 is TGTGCCACCAGTGACGTACAGGGTCATGGCACAGATACGCAGTATTTT.

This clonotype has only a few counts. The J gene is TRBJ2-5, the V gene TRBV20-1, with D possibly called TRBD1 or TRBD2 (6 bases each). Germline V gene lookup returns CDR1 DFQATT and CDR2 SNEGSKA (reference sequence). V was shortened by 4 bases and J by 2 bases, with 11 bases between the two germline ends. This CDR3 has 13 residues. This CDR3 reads CSANGGGQETQYF. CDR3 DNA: TGCAGTGCTAATGGAGGGGGTCAAGAGACCCAGTACTTC.

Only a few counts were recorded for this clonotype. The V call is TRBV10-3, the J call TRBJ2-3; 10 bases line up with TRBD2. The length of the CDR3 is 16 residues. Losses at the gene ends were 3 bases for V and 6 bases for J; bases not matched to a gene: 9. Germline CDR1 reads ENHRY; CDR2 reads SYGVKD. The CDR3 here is CAISDASGRSADTQYF. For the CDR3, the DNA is TGTGCCATCAGTGACGCTAGCGGGAGATCAGCCGATACGCAGTATTTT.

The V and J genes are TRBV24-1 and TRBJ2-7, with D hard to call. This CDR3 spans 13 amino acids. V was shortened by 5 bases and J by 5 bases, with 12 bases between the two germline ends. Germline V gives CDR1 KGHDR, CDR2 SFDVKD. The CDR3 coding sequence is TGTGCCACCAGTGGAACACTGGGTGACGAGCAGTACTTC. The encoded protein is CATSGTLGDEQYF.

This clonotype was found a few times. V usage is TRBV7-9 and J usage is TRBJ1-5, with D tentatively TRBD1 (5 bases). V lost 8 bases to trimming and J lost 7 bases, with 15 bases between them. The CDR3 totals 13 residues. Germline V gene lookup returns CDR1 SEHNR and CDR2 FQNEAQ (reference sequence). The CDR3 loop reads CASSMGGAQPQHF. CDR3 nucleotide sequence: TGTGCCAGCTCCATGGGAGGGGCACAGCCCCAGCATTTT.

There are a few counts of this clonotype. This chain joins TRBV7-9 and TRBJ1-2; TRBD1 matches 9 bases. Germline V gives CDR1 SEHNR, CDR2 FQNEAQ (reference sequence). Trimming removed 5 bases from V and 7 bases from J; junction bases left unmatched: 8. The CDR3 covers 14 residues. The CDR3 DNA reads TGTGCCAGCAGCGGAGCCGGGACAGGGACTGGCTACACCTTC. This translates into CASSGAGTGTGYTF.

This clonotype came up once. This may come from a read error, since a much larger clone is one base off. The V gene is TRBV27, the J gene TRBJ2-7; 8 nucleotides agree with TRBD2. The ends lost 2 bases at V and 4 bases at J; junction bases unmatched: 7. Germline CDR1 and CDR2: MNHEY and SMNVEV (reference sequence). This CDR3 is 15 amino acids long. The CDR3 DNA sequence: TGTGCCAGCAGTTTAGTACGGGAGGGTTTGTACGAGCAGTACTTC. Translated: CASSLVREGLYEQYF.

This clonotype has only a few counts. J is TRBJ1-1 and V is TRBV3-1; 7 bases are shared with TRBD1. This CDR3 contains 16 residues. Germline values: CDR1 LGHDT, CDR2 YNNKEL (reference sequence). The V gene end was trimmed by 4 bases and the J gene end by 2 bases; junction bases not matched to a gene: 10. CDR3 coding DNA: TGTGCCAGCAGCCGAGCACAGGGGACGCCTAACACTGAAGCTTTCTTT. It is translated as CASSRAQGTPNTEAFF. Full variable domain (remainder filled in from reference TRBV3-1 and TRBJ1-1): DTAVSQTPKYLVTQMGNDKSIKCEQNLGHDTMYWYKQDSKKFLKIMFSYNNKELIINETVPNRFSPKSPDKAHLNLHINSLELGDSAVYFCASSRAQGTPNTEAFFGQGTRLTVV.

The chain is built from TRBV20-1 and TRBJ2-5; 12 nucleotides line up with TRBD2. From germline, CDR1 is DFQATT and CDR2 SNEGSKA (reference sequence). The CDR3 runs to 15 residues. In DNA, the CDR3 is TGCAGCGCAACTAGCGGGAGGCCAGTACAAGAGACCCAGTACTTC. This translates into CSATSGRPVQETQYF.

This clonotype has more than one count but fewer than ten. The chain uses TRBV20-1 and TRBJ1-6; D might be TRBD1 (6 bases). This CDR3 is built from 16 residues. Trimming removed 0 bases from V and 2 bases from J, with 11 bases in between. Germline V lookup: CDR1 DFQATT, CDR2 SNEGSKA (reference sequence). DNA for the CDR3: TGCAGTGCTAGAGAAGGGAGGGGGACCTATAATTCACCCCTCCACTTT. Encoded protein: CSAREGRGTYNSPLHF.

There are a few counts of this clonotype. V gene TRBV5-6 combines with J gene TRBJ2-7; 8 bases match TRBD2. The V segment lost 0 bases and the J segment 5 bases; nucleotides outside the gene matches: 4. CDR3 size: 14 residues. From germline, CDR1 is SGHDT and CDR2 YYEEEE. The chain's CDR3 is CASSLAPGGNEQYF. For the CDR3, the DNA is TGTGCCAGCAGCTTGGCCCCGGGAGGGAACGAGCAGTACTTC.

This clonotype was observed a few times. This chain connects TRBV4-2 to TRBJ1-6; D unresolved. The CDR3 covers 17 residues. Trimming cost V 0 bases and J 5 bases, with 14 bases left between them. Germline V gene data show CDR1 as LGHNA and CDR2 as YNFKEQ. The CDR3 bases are TGTGCCAGCAGCCAAGATCCTCGGGAAATGAATAATTCACCCCTCCACTTT. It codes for CASSQDPREMNNSPLHF.

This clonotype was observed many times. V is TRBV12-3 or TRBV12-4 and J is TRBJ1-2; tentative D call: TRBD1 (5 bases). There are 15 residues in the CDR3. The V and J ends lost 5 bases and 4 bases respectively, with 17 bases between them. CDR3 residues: CASSPETTGFYGYTF. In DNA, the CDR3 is TGTGCCAGCAGTCCAGAGACTACAGGTTTCTATGGCTACACCTTC.

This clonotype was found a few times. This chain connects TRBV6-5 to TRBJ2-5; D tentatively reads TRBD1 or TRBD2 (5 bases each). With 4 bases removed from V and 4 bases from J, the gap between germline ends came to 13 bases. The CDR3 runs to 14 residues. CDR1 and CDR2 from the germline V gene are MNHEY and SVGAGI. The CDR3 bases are TGTGCCAGCAGTTTCGGGACGCTACGAGAGACCCAGTACTTC. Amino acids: CASSFGTLRETQYF.

The CDR3 sequence is CASSLEFWSNTGELFF. The CDR3 DNA follows: TGTGCCAGCAGCTTAGAATTTTGGTCGAACACCGGGGAGCTGTTTTTT. This chain connects TRBV7-8 to TRBJ2-2; D is unresolved. V lost 1 base, J lost 0 bases, and 9 bases lay in between. The CDR3 sequence is 16 residues long. Germline V gene data show CDR1 as SGHVS and CDR2 as FQNEAQ.